The 31 T cell receptor beta chains below were found in one sample sequenced in a study of blood T cell repertoires in COVID-19. Clones were read by immunoSEQ multiplex PCR, and TCRdb kept only the in-frame ones, dropping some. The sample records over 200,000 clones, 89% being singletons. Sequencing used peripheral blood. These receptors came from a man aged 55 to 70 who had recovered from COVID-19.

The chain joins TRBV10-3 to TRBJ1-1, with 7 bases matching TRBD1. Per germline, CDR1 ENHRY and CDR2 SYGVKD. The CDR3 is made up of 13 amino acids. Germline trimming cut 4 bases from V and 4 bases from J; bases unmatched to any gene: 3. CDR3 protein: CAISVDRLTEAFF. The CDR3, as DNA: TGTGCCATCAGTGTGGACAGGCTCACTGAAGCTTTCTTT.

The genes are TRBV7-2 and TRBJ2-3; D perhaps matches TRBD2 (5 bases). Germline CDR1 and CDR2: SGHTA and FQGNSA. Trimming removed 8 bases at V and 1 base at J, with 7 bases between. The CDR3 has 12 residues. In DNA form, the CDR3 reads TGTGCCAGCGGGCGGGGCACAGATACGCAGTATTTT. It codes for CASGRGTDTQYF.

This chain joins TRBV29-1 and TRBJ1-1; D is unresolved. In germline, CDR1 is SQVTM, CDR2 ANQGSEA. With 7 bases removed from V and 1 base from J, the gap between germline ends came to 13 bases. CDR3 length equals 13 residues. In DNA form, the CDR3 reads TGCAGCGGCACGCGGGCGACGAACACTGAAGCTTTCTTT. It is translated as CSGTRATNTEAFF.

The chain has TRBV6-2 or TRBV6-3 and TRBJ2-5, with TRBD2 as a possible D gene (5 bases). Germline assignment: CDR1 MNHEY and CDR2 SVGEGT. V lost 0 bases, J lost 7 bases, and 15 bases lay in between. The CDR3 runs 15 residues. The CDR3 loop reads CASSYSRASGWTQYF. CDR3 DNA: TGTGCCAGCAGTTACTCGAGGGCCTCCGGGTGGACCCAGTACTTC.

The genes are TRBV12-3 or TRBV12-4 and TRBJ1-5; D ambiguous. CDR3 length equals 13 residues. V was cut by 3 bases and J by 5 bases, with 8 bases left in between. The CDR3 is CASSFRVDQPQHF. The CDR3 DNA is TGTGCCAGCAGTTTTCGGGTCGATCAGCCCCAGCATTTT.

V is TRBV6-4 and J is TRBJ1-1; TRBD1 might be the D (6 bases). CDR1 and CDR2 (germline): MRHNA, SNTAGT. The CDR3 covers 14 residues. V lost 5 bases and J 5 bases, leaving 15 bases between the germline ends. The CDR3 protein is CASSRQAQGTEAFF. The CDR3 DNA is TGTGCCAGCAGTAGACAGGCCCAAGGTACTGAAGCTTTCTTT.

V usage is TRBV29-1 and J usage is TRBJ1-1; 10 positions match TRBD1. This CDR3 contains 13 residues. V lost 5 bases, J lost 4 bases, and 4 bases stayed unmatched. CDR1 and CDR2 (germline): SQVTM, ANQGSEA. CDR3 residues: CSVSWTGGTEAFF. The CDR3 coding sequence is TGCAGCGTTTCCTGGACAGGGGGCACTGAAGCTTTCTTT. The full variable domain, in which reference TRBV29-1 and TRBJ1-1 provide the parts outside the CDR3, is SAVISQKPSRDICQRGTSLTIQCQVDSQVTMMFWYRQQPGQSLTLIATANQGSEATYESGFVIDKFPISRPNLTFSTLTVSNMSPEDSSIYLCSVSWTGGTEAFFGQGTRLTVV.

The chain uses TRBV12-3 or TRBV12-4 and TRBJ2-5; D gene unclear. This CDR3 is 10 amino acids long. Trimming stripped 8 bases from V and 5 bases from J, with 6 bases between. The CDR3 DNA reads TGTGCCAGCGCTAGGGAGACCCAGTACTTC. Translated, it gives CASARETQYF.

This clone was recorded once. In DNA form, the CDR3 reads TGTGCCAGTAGTATAGGTGGGAGTGGAGAGACCCAGTACTTC. Translating gives CASSIGGSGETQYF. The chain joins TRBV19 to TRBJ2-5; tentatively, D is TRBD2 (5 bases). CDR1 and CDR2 from the germline V gene are LNHDA and SQIVND (reference sequence). CDR3 length: 14 amino acids. The germline V and J ends were trimmed by 1 base and 4 bases, with 10 bases remaining between them.

This clone was observed a single time. The chain combines TRBV11-1 with TRBJ2-7; the match to TRBD1 covers 9 bases. The junction had 8 bases not matched to a gene; V was cut back by 5 bases and J by 9 bases. Germline V gene sequence: CDR1 SGHAT, CDR2 FQDESV (reference sequence). This CDR3 comprises 13 residues. CDR3 sequence (DNA): TGTGCCAGCAGCCCGGACAGGGGAGGAGGGCAGTACTTC. Its translation: CASSPDRGGGQYF.

The chain uses TRBV5-1 and TRBJ1-1; D may be TRBD1 (5 bases). The CDR3 is 14 amino acids. V dropped 4 bases and J dropped 1 base, with 11 bases sitting between them. CDR1 and CDR2 (germline): SGHRS, YFSETQ. CDR3 nucleotides: TGCGCCAGCAGCCCCCAGGGCCCGAACACTGAAGCTTTCTTT. Protein: CASSPQGPNTEAFF.

This chain uses TRBV27 with TRBJ2-7, with 14 bases fitting TRBD2. Germline CDR1 is MNHEY and CDR2 is SMNVEV (reference sequence). This CDR3 is built from 17 residues. V trimming: 3 bases; J trimming: 7 bases; junction bases outside the gene matches: 11. The chain's CDR3 is CASSLTSGRATGREQYF. Written as DNA, the CDR3 is TGTGCCAGCAGTTTGACTAGCGGGAGGGCCACGGGTCGTGAGCAGTACTTC.

The V and J genes are TRBV15 and TRBJ2-7; possibly TRBD2 for D (6 bases). V lost 1 base and J lost 5, with 18 bases in between. The germline V gene has CDR1 LNHNV and CDR2 YYDKDF (reference sequence). The CDR3 covers 16 residues. The CDR3 is CATSRVLGGGSDEQYF. CDR3 DNA sequence: TGTGCCACCAGCAGAGTCCTGGGAGGCGGATCCGACGAGCAGTACTTC.

The chain uses TRBV27 and TRBJ1-6, with 7 bases aligning to TRBD1. This CDR3 is built from 16 residues. Germline trimming cut 2 bases from V and 6 bases from J; bases unmatched to any gene: 7. Germline CDR1 MNHEY, CDR2 SMNVEV (reference sequence). The CDR3 DNA reads TGTGCCAGCAGTTTAGTGCGACAGGGAGGTAATTCACCCCTCCACTTT. This codes for CASSLVRQGGNSPLHF.

The chain is built from TRBV15 and TRBJ2-3; TRBD2 matches 10 bases. Germline values: CDR1 LNHNV, CDR2 YYDKDF (reference sequence). Unmatched junction bases numbered 5, after V lost 6 bases and J lost 2 bases. This CDR3 has 15 amino acids. CDR3 nucleotide sequence: TGTGCCACCAGAAGAAGCGGGGGGGCCACAGATACGCAGTATTTT. This translates into CATRRSGGATDTQYF.

The V call is TRBV3-1 (or the pseudogene TRBV3-2), the J call TRBJ2-4; 7 positions match TRBD2. CDR3 length equals 17 residues. V was clipped by 0 bases and J by 0 bases; unmatched bases: 5. Germline-derived CDR1 and CDR2 are LGHDT and YNNKEL (reference sequence). The CDR3 region has the DNA TGTGCCAGCAGCCAAGAGGGAGGGAGGTCAGCCAAAAACATTCAGTACTTC. It translates to CASSQEGGRSAKNIQYF.

CDR3 nucleotides: TGTGCCAGCAGCCCTACGCGGGGGTCGGGAAACACCATATATTTT. Protein sequence: CASSPTRGSGNTIYF. The V gene is TRBV7-2, the J gene TRBJ1-3; TRBD1 might be the D (5 bases). V lost 5 bases to trimming and J lost 4 bases, with 15 bases between them. Per the germline V gene, CDR1 is SGHTA and CDR2 is FQGNSA. CDR3 length equals 15 residues.

In its sample, this clone was seen once. In DNA form, the CDR3 reads TGTGCCAGCAGCTACCAGGACCTCCGGGGTGAGCAGTTCTTC. Residues: CASSYQDLRGEQFF. This chain joins TRBV7-2 and TRBJ2-1; D might be TRBD2 (5 bases). Trimming stripped 4 bases from V and 9 bases from J, with 16 bases between. This CDR3 is 14 amino acids long. In germline, CDR1 is SGHTA, CDR2 FQGNSA. The whole variable domain, filled in from reference TRBV7-2 and TRBJ2-1, reads GAGVSQSPSNKVTEKGKDVELRCDPISGHTALYWYRQSLGQGLEFLIYFQGNSAPDKSGLPSDRFSAERTGGSVSTLTIQRTQQEDSAVYLCASSYQDLRGEQFFGPGTRLTVL.

The gene calls are TRBV4-2 and TRBJ1-2; TRBD1 might be the D (5 bases). Germline V gene data show CDR1 as LGHNA and CDR2 as YNFKEQ. The CDR3 length is 12 residues. Trimming shortened V by 0 bases and J by 10 bases, and 9 bases separated the two germline ends. The DNA of the CDR3 is TGTGCCAGCAGCCAAGAGGGGCCCCCCTACACCTTC. Amino acid sequence: CASSQEGPPYTF.

As concerns this clone: This specimen includes other DNA sequences encoding the same CDR3. The chain employs TRBV5-1 and TRBJ2-3; 7 positions agree with TRBD2. This CDR3 has 14 residues. The germline gives CDR1 SGHRS, CDR2 YFSETQ. The V and J ends lost 0 bases and 3 bases, in that order; junction bases with no gene match: 1. The CDR3 protein is CASSLGEGTDTQYF. The CDR3 region has the DNA TGCGCCAGCAGCTTGGGGGAGGGTACAGATACGCAGTATTTT.

This chain connects TRBV5-3 to TRBJ1-1; the D is unclear. TRBV5-3 is marked as an open reading frame, function uncertain. The CDR3 spans 13 residues. Trimming removed 2 bases at V and 1 base at J, with 6 bases between. The CDR3 loop is CARSLTRNTEAFF. The CDR3 bases are TGTGCCAGAAGCTTAACAAGGAACACTGAAGCTTTCTTT.

This clone was observed a single time. The chain uses TRBV6-5 and TRBJ1-1; 10 nucleotides agree with TRBD1. CDR3 length equals 14 residues. Germline V CDR1 and CDR2: MNHEY, SVGAGI. After removal of 7 bases from V and 2 bases from J, the junction contained 4 bases not matched to a gene. The CDR3 loop reads CASNRDRGNTEAFF. DNA for the CDR3: TGTGCCAGCAATAGGGACAGGGGTAACACTGAAGCTTTCTTT.

The chain links TRBV11-2 to TRBJ1-2; the match to TRBD1 covers 8 bases. The CDR3 sequence is 13 residues long. CDR1 and CDR2 (germline): SGHAT, FQNNGV. V shed 5 bases, J shed 4 bases, and the junction held 3 bases outside the gene matches. The CDR3 DNA sequence: TGTGCCAGCAGCAAAGGACAGGGCTATGGCTACACCTTC. Translation gives CASSKGQGYGYTF. The full variable domain, in which reference TRBV11-2 and TRBJ1-2 provide the parts outside the CDR3, is EAGVAQSPRYKIIEKRQSVAFWCNPISGHATLYWYQQILGQGPKLLIQFQNNGVVDDSQLPKDRFSAERLKGVDSTLKIQPAKLEDSAVYLCASSKGQGYGYTFGSGTRLTVV.

The gene calls are TRBV28 and TRBJ2-3; 8 bases match TRBD2. The CDR3 spans 14 residues. V shed 7 bases, J shed 0 bases, and the junction held 3 bases outside the gene matches. Per germline, CDR1 MDHEN and CDR2 SYDVKM. DNA for the CDR3: TGTGCCAGCACCCCGGGGGGGAGCACAGATACGCAGTATTTT. Protein: CASTPGGSTDTQYF.

The V gene is TRBV28, the J gene TRBJ1-4; D might be TRBD1 (5 bases). CDR1 MDHEN and CDR2 SYDVKM come from the germline V gene. With 3 bases removed from V and 3 bases from J, the gap between germline ends came to 8 bases. This CDR3 contains 14 residues. CDR3 in amino acids: CASSFGGANEKLFF. The CDR3 bases are TGTGCCAGCAGTTTCGGGGGGGCTAATGAAAAACTGTTTTTT.

The chain is built from TRBV27 and TRBJ1-2; 10 nucleotides line up with TRBD1. This CDR3 is 14 amino acids long. Germline V CDR1 and CDR2: MNHEY, SMNVEV (reference sequence). V was clipped by 4 bases and J by 8 bases; unmatched bases: 7. CDR3 coding DNA: TGTGCCAGCAGTTCTCTCGACAGGGGGCGAGGCTACACCTTC. Translating gives CASSSLDRGRGYTF.

This clone came up once. The J gene is TRBJ2-1, the V gene TRBV5-4; 7 nucleotides line up with TRBD2. Germline trimming cut 4 bases from V and 6 bases from J; bases unmatched to any gene: 1. This CDR3 is built from 12 residues. From germline, CDR1 is SGHNT and CDR2 YYREEE (reference sequence). CDR3 in DNA: TGTGCCAGCAGCCCGGGAGGCAATGAGCAGTTCTTC. Protein: CASSPGGNEQFF.

The chain joins TRBV2 to TRBJ1-2, with TRBD1 matching 10 bases. Germline V lookup: CDR1 SNHLY, CDR2 FYNNEI. The V segment lost 0 bases and the J segment 5 bases; nucleotides outside the gene matches: 6. The CDR3 is 16 amino acids. The CDR3 loop reads CASSEALDRGRYGYTF. Here the CDR3 DNA reads TGTGCCAGCAGTGAAGCTTTGGACAGGGGGAGGTATGGCTACACCTTC.

The genes are TRBV6-2 or TRBV6-3 and TRBJ2-1, with 7 bases aligning to TRBD2. CDR1 is MNHEY and CDR2 is SVGEGT in the germline V gene. The CDR3 contains 16 residues. V dropped 5 bases and J dropped 4; count of bases not matched to a gene: 11. CDR3 nucleotide sequence: TGTGCCAGCAGTATCCTTGGCGGGAGAGCGTACAATGAGCAGTTCTTC. This gives the protein CASSILGGRAYNEQFF.

J is TRBJ2-7 and V is TRBV9; weak D call: TRBD1 (6 bases). CDR3 length: 16 residues. V lost 0 bases, J lost 6 bases, and 19 bases lay in between. The V gene's germline CDR1 is SGDLS and CDR2 YYNGEE. The CDR3 here is CASSVAGVQGAAEQYF. The CDR3 region has the DNA TGTGCCAGCAGCGTAGCAGGGGTCCAGGGCGCCGCCGAGCAGTACTTC.

This rearrangement joins TRBV11-2 to TRBJ1-1; TRBD1 agrees at 9 bases. This CDR3 has 15 amino acids. V gave up 2 bases and J gave up 2 bases; unmatched junction bases: 3. In germline, CDR1 is SGHAT, CDR2 FQNNGV. The CDR3 nucleotides read TGTGCCAGCAGCTTATTGGGACAGGGAAACACTGAAGCTTTCTTT. Protein product: CASSLLGQGNTEAFF. Variable domain in full (rest from reference TRBV11-2 and TRBJ1-1): EAGVAQSPRYKIIEKRQSVAFWCNPISGHATLYWYQQILGQGPKLLIQFQNNGVVDDSQLPKDRFSAERLKGVDSTLKIQPAKLEDSAVYLCASSLLGQGNTEAFFGQGTRLTVV.